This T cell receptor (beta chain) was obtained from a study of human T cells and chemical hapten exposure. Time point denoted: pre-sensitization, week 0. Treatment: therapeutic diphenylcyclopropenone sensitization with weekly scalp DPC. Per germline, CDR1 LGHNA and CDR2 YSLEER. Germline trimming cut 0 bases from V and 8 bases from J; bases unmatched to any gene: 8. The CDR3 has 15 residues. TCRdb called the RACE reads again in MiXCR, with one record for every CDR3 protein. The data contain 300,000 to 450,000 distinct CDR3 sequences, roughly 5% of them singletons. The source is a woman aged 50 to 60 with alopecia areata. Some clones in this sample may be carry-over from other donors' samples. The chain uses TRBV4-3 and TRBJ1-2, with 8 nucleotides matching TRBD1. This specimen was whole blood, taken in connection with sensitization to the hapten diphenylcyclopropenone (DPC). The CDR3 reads CASSQDSAGGSGYTF. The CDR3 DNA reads TGCGCCAGCAGCCAAGATAGCGCAGGGGGCAGCGGCTACACCTTC.